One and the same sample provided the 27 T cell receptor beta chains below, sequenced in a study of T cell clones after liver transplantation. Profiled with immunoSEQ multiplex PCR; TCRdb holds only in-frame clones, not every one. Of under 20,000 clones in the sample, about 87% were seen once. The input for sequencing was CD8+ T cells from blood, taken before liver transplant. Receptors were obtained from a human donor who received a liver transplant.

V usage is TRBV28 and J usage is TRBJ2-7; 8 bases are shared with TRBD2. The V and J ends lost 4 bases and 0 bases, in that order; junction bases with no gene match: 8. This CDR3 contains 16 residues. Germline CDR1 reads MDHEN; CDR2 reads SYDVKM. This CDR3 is CASSSGGTIISYEQYF. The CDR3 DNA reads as TGTGCCAGCAGTTCGGGGGGGACTATAATCTCCTACGAGCAGTACTTC.

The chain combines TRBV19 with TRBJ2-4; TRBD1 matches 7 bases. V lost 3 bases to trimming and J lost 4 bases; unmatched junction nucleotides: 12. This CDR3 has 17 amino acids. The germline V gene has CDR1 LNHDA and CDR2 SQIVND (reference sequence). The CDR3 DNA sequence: TGTGCCAGTAGTATGCCCAAGGACAGGTGGGGGAAAAACATTCAGTACTTC. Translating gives CASSMPKDRWGKNIQYF.

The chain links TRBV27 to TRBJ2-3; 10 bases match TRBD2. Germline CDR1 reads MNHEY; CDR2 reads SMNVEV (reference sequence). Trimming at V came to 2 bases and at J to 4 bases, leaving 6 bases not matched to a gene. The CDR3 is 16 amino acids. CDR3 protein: CASSLEPSGSADTQYF. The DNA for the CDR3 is TGTGCCAGCAGTTTAGAACCTAGCGGGAGTGCAGATACGCAGTATTTT.

The CDR3 here is CASSGDAGLNTEAFF. CDR3 DNA sequence: TGTGCCAGCAGCGGAGACGCGGGATTGAACACTGAAGCTTTCTTT. The chain joins TRBV9 to TRBJ1-1; no clear D gene. Looked up from germline, CDR1 is SGDLS and CDR2 is YYNGEE. Trimming took off 3 bases at V and 0 bases at J, with 12 bases between the two ends. This CDR3 has 15 residues.

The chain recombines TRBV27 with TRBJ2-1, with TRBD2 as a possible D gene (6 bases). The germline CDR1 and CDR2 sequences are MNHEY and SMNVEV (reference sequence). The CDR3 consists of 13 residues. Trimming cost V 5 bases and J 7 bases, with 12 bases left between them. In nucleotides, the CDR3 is TGTGCCAGCAGTCTAGGAGGGGCAAATGAGCAGTTCTTC. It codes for CASSLGGANEQFF.

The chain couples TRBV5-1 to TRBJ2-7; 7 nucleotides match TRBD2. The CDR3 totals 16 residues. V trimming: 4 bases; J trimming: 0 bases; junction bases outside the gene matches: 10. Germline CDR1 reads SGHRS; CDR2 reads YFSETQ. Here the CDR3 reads CASSPAIAGTSYEQYF. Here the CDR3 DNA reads TGCGCCAGCAGCCCCGCGATAGCGGGCACCTCCTACGAGCAGTACTTC. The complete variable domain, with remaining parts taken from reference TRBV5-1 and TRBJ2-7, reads KAGVTQTPRYLIKTRGQQVTLSCSPISGHRSVSWYQQTPGQGLQFLFEYFSETQRNKGNFPGRFSGRQFSNSRSEMNVSTLELGDSALYLCASSPAIAGTSYEQYFGPGTRLTVT.

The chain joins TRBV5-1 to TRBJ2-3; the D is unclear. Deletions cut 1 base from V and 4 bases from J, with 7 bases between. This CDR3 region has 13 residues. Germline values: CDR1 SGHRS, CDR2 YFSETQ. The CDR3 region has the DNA TGCGCCAGCAGCTTGTACTCTCCAGATACGCAGTATTTT. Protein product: CASSLYSPDTQYF.

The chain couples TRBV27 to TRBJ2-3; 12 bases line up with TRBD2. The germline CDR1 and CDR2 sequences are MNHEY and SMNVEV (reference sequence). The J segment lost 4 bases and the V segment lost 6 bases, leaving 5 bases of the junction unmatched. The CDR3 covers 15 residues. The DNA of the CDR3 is TGTGCCAGCAGGCTAGCGGGAGGGCCTGCAGATACGCAGTATTTT. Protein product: CASRLAGGPADTQYF.

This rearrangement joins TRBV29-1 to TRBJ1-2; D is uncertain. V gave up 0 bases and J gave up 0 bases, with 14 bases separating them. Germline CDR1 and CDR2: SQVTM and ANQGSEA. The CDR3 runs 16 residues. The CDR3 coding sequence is TGCAGCGTTGAAGATTGGTTTGAGGATTCTAACTATGGCTACACCTTC. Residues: CSVEDWFEDSNYGYTF.

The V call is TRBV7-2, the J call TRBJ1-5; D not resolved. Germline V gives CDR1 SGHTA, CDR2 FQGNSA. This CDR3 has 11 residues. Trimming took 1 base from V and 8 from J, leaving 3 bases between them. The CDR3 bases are TGTGCCAGCAGCTTAGGGGAGCCCCAGCATTTT. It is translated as CASSLGEPQHF. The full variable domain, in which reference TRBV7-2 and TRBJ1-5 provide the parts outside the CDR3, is GAGVSQSPSNKVTEKGKDVELRCDPISGHTALYWYRQSLGQGLEFLIYFQGNSAPDKSGLPSDRFSAERTGGSVSTLTIQRTQQEDSAVYLCASSLGEPQHFGDGTRLSIL.

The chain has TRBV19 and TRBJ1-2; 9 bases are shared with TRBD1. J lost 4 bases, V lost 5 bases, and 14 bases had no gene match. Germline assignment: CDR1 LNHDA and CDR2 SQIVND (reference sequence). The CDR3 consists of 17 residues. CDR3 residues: CASSPQTGGTPFYGYTF. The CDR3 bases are TGTGCCAGTAGTCCCCAGACAGGGGGGACGCCGTTCTATGGCTACACCTTC.

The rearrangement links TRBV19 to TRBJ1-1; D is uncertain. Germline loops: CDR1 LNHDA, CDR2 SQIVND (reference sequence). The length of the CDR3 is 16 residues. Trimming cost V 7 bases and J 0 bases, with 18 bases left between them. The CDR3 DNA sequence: TGTGCCAGTATGAACGGCAGATATACTATGAACACTGAAGCTTTCTTT. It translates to CASMNGRYTMNTEAFF.

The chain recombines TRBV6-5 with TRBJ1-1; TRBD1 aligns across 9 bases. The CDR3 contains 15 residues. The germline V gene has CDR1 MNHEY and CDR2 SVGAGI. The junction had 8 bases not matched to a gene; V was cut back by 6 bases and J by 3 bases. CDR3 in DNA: TGTGCCAGCAGCCCTTGGACAGGGGCGCACACTGAAGCTTTCTTT. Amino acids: CASSPWTGAHTEAFF.

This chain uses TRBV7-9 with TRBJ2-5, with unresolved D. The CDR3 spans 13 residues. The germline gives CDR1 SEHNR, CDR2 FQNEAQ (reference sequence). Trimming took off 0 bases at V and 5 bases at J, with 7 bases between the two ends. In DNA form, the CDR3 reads TGTGCCAGCAGCTTAGCGCTACAGGAGACCCAGTACTTC. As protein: CASSLALQETQYF.

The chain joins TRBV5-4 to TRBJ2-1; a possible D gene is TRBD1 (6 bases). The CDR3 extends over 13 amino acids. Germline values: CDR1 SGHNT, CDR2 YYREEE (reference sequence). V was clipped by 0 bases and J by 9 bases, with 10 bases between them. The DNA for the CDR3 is TGTGCCAGCAGCTTGGCCAGGGGTGGTGAGCAGTTCTTC. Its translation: CASSLARGGEQFF.

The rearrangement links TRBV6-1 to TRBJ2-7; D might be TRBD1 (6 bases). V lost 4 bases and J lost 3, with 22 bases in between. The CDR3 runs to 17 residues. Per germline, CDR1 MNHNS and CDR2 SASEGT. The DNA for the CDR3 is TGTGCCAGCAGTGGATTATCCGAGACAGGCCTCAACTACGAGCAGTACTTC. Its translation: CASSGLSETGLNYEQYF.

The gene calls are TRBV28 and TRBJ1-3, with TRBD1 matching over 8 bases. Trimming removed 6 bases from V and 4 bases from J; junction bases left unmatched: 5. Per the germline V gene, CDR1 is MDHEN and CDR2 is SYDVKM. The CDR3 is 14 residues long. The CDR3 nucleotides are TGTGCCAGCAGGACGACAGGGGACGGAAACACCATATATTTT. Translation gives CASRTTGDGNTIYF.

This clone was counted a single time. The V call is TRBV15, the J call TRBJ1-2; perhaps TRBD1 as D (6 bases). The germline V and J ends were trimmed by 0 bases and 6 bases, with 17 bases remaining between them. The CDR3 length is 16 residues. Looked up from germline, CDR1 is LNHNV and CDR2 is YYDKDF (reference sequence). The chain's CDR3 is CATSRDVMGGWDGYTF. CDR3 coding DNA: TGTGCCACCAGCAGAGATGTGATGGGGGGCTGGGATGGCTACACCTTC.

The CDR3 reads CAISESTGPLSNYGYTF. The CDR3 DNA reads TGTGCCATCAGTGAGTCGACAGGGCCCCTATCTAACTATGGCTACACCTTC. This chain connects TRBV10-3 to TRBJ1-2; 7 positions agree with TRBD1. The CDR3 covers 17 residues. Trimming removed 0 bases from V and 0 bases from J; junction bases left unmatched: 7. The germline gives CDR1 ENHRY, CDR2 SYGVKD.

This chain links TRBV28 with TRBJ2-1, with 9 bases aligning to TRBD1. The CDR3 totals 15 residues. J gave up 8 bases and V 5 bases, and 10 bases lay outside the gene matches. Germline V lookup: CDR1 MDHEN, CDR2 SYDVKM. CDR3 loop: CASSPGTGRIDEQFF. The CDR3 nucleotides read TGTGCCAGCAGTCCTGGGACAGGGAGGATTGATGAGCAGTTCTTC.

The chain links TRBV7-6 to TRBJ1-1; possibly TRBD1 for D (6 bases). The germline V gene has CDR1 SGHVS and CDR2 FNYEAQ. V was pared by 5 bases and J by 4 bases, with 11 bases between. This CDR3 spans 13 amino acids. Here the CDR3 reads CASSARGITEAFF. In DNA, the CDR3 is TGTGCCAGCAGCGCAAGGGGGATCACTGAAGCTTTCTTT.

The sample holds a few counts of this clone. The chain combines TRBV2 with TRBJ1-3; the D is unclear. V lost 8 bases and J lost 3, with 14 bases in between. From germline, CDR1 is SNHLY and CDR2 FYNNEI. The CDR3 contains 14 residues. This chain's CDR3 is CASLPRDRGNTIYF. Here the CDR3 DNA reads TGTGCCAGCCTTCCCAGAGACCGTGGAAACACCATATATTTT.

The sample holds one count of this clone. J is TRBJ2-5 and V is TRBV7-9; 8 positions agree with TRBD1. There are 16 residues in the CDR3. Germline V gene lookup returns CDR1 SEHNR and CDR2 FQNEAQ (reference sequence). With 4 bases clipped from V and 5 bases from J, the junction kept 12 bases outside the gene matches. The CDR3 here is CASSWPTGQEGETQYF. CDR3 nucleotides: TGTGCCAGCAGCTGGCCGACGGGACAGGAGGGGGAGACCCAGTACTTC.

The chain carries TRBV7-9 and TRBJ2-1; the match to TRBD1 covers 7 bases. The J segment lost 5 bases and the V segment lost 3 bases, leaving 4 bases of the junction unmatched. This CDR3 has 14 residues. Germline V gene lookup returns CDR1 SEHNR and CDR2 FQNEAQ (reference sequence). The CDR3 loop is CASSFGTANNEQFF. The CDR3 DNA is TGTGCCAGCAGCTTTGGGACAGCAAACAATGAGCAGTTCTTC.

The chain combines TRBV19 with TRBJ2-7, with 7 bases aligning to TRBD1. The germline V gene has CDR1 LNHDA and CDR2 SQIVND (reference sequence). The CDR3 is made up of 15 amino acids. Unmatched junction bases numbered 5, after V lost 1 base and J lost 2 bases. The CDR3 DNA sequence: TGTGCCAGTAGTATAGTAGGACAGGAAACCTACGAGCAGTACTTC. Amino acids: CASSIVGQETYEQYF.

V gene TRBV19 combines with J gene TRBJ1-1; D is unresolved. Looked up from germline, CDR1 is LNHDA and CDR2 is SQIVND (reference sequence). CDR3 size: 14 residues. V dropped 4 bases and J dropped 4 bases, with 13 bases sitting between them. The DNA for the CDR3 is TGTGCCAGTAGTACTACTTCGGGTAGCACTGAAGCTTTCTTT. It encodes CASSTTSGSTEAFF.

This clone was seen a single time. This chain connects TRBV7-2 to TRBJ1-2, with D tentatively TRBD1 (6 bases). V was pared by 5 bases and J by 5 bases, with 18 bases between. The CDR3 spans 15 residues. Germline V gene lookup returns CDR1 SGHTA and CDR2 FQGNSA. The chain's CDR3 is CASSLQAGDRYGYTF. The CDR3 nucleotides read TGTGCCAGCAGCCTACAGGCAGGGGATAGGTATGGCTACACCTTC.